This T cell receptor beta chain is drawn from a study of blood T cell repertoires in COVID-19. Study background: COVID-19 samples from acute and convalescent phases originated in the United States, Italy and Spain. PBMCs, B-cell-depleted T cells, or T cells provided the cDNA or gDNA that made up the material.

Under the authors' procedure: Reference gene primer amplification gave nucleated cell count estimates. Sequencing was performed with immunoSEQ multiplex PCR; in TCRdb, only in-frame clones are kept and a portion is missing. V, J and clone size are those of that table, while D and trimming were read from the DNA. The sample consists of a few hundred thousand clones, around 82% of them appearing once. V was cut by 6 bases and J by 6 bases, with 25 bases left in between. CDR3 length: 17 residues. J is TRBJ1-5 and V is TRBV5-3; maybe TRBD1 (5 bases). TRBV5-3 is identified as an open reading frame with a role that is uncertain. Material for sequencing was peripheral blood. The clonotype originates from a man in his fifties or sixties with active or convalescent COVID-19. CDR3 DNA sequence: TGTGCCAGAAATCCCTCCTGGGGCGGGAGATTGGCTCAGCCCCAGCATTTT. Amino acids: CARNPSWGGRLAQPQHF.